Each of the 27 T cell receptor beta chains below was sequenced from the same sample in a study of CD4 T cells in relation to SARS-CoV-2 and coronaviruses. Method: immunoSEQ multiplex PCR; TCRdb's copy keeps in-frame clones and lacks some. The sample carries some 21,000 clones, over 65% recorded once. What these receptors recognize is not known. Unexposed donor CD4+ T cells date from about 2011-2018, before the COVID-19 pandemic. CD4+ T cells were isolated from the cells after more than 8 days of culture. The sequencing sample was made of CD4+ T cells from PBMCs, cultured in vitro. These receptors came from a human donor in good health.

This clone counts as medium-sized. The CDR3 loop reads CASSILAGTGTGGGYTF. CDR3 bases: TGTGCCAGTAGTATCCTCGCTGGGACAGGCACCGGAGGTGGCTACACCTTC. The rearrangement links TRBV19 to TRBJ1-2; 8 positions agree with TRBD1. Germline loops: CDR1 LNHDA, CDR2 SQIVND (reference sequence). J was trimmed by 7 bases and V by 3 bases; bases with no gene match: 16. This CDR3 region has 17 residues.

This clone was recorded only once. The chain couples TRBV6-1 to TRBJ2-1, with 11 bases that match TRBD2. CDR1 is MNHNS, CDR2 SASEGT, per germline. Trimming took 2 bases from V and 4 from J; bases not matched to a gene: 1. The CDR3 totals 15 residues. CDR3 region: CASSELAGGYNEQFF. As DNA, the CDR3 is TGTGCCAGCAGTGAACTAGCGGGGGGTTACAATGAGCAGTTCTTC.

This clone was observed once. The CDR3 region has the DNA TGTGCCAGCTCACCCCCCGGACTAGCGGGATCCGGGGAGCTGTTTTTT. This gives the protein CASSPPGLAGSGELFF. The chain combines TRBV18 with TRBJ2-2; 12 bases agree with TRBD2. The germline CDR1 and CDR2 sequences are KGHSH and LQKENI. The V segment lost 3 bases and the J segment 6 bases; nucleotides outside the gene matches: 5. The length of the CDR3 is 16 residues.

The chain links TRBV7-9 to TRBJ2-2; 9 bases match TRBD1. V lost 4 bases to trimming and J lost 2 bases; unmatched junction nucleotides: 2. CDR3 length: 15 residues. Per the germline V gene, CDR1 is SEHNR and CDR2 is FQNEAQ (reference sequence). The CDR3 loop reads CASSWDRENTGELFF. The CDR3 region has the DNA TGTGCCAGCAGCTGGGACAGGGAAAACACCGGGGAGCTGTTTTTT. The variable domain in full, completed from reference TRBV7-9 and TRBJ2-2, reads DTGVSQNPRHKITKRGQNVTFRCDPISEHNRLYWYRQTLGQGPEFLTYFQNEAQLEKSRLLSDRFSAERPKGSFSTLEIQRTEQGDSAMYLCASSWDRENTGELFFGEGSRLTVL.

V usage is TRBV5-1 and J usage is TRBJ1-1, with D unresolved. With 5 bases removed from V and 1 base from J, the gap between germline ends came to 15 bases. The CDR3 sequence is 15 residues long. Germline CDR1 SGHRS, CDR2 YFSETQ. CDR3 in DNA: TGCGCCAGCAGTTCCACCGTGAACTCGAACACTGAAGCTTTCTTT. Translated, it gives CASSSTVNSNTEAFF.

V usage is TRBV5-1 and J usage is TRBJ2-2; a possible D gene is TRBD2 (7 bases). V lost 2 bases, J lost 3 bases, and 14 bases lay in between. There are 16 residues in the CDR3. Germline CDR1 SGHRS, CDR2 YFSETQ. This CDR3 is CASSFQGGADTGELFF. The CDR3 DNA reads TGCGCCAGCAGCTTCCAAGGGGGGGCGGACACCGGGGAGCTGTTTTTT.

The rearrangement uses TRBV7-2 and TRBJ1-1, with D maybe TRBD1 (6 bases). Looked up from germline, CDR1 is SGHTA and CDR2 is FQGNSA. There are 14 residues in the CDR3. Trimming pared 3 bases from V and 2 bases from J, leaving 10 bases between. CDR3 nucleotide sequence: TGTGCCAGCAGCTTCCACAGGGATAACACTGAAGCTTTCTTT. As protein: CASSFHRDNTEAFF.

The gene calls are TRBV10-1 and TRBJ1-2; the match to TRBD1 covers 7 bases. This CDR3 comprises 17 residues. CDR1 and CDR2 from the germline V gene are WNHNN and SYGVQD (reference sequence). V shed 2 bases, J shed 4 bases, and the junction held 13 bases outside the gene matches. CDR3: CASSEMGGDSGLYGYTF. CDR3 bases: TGCGCCAGCAGTGAGATGGGAGGGGACAGTGGCCTCTATGGCTACACCTTC.

The chain recombines TRBV12-3 or TRBV12-4 with TRBJ1-1, with D hard to call. The CDR3 spans 11 residues. Trimming cost V 5 bases and J 11 bases, with 12 bases left between them. The CDR3 sequence is CASSEQTRAFF. DNA of the CDR3: TGTGCCAGCAGTGAACAAACCCGGGCTTTCTTT.

The chain couples TRBV7-2 to TRBJ2-3; D unclear. Trimming removed 8 bases at V and 2 bases at J, with 14 bases between. This CDR3 is built from 14 residues. Germline V lookup: CDR1 SGHTA, CDR2 FQGNSA. The CDR3 region is CASQPPTYTDTQYF. CDR3 nucleotide sequence: TGTGCCAGCCAACCCCCGACCTACACAGATACGCAGTATTTT.

The chain has TRBV2 and TRBJ2-2; no definite D call. In germline, CDR1 is SNHLY, CDR2 FYNNEI. Between the trimmed V and J ends, which lost 1 base and 6 bases, there was a span of 12 bases. The CDR3 totals 15 residues. The CDR3 loop is CASSEVMASAGELFF. The CDR3 DNA is TGTGCCAGCAGTGAAGTAATGGCTTCCGCCGGGGAGCTGTTTTTT. The full variable domain, rest sourced from reference TRBV2 and TRBJ2-2, is EPEVTQTPSHQVTQMGQEVILRCVPISNHLYFYWYRQILGQKVEFLVSFYNNEISEKSEIFDDQFSVERPDGSNFTLKIRSTKLEDSAMYFCASSEVMASAGELFFGEGSRLTVL.

The gene calls are TRBV9 and TRBJ2-6; TRBD1 matches at 7 bases. The trim removed 0 bases at V and 15 bases at J, leaving 3 bases unmatched. CDR1 and CDR2 (germline): SGDLS, YYNGEE. The CDR3 is made up of 12 amino acids. In DNA, the CDR3 is TGTGCCAGCAGCGTAGGACAGGGTCCCCTGACTTTC. It encodes CASSVGQGPLTF.

The chain employs TRBV5-1 and TRBJ2-3; D gene ambiguous. The germline CDR1 and CDR2 sequences are SGHRS and YFSETQ. V shed 4 bases and J shed 2 bases, with 5 bases lying between them. The CDR3 loop spans 12 amino acids. The DNA of the CDR3 is TGCGCCAGCAGCCCCGCCACAGATACGCAGTATTTT. Translation gives CASSPATDTQYF.

The chain is built from TRBV4-3 and TRBJ2-3, with D possibly TRBD2 on 5 matching bases. With 0 bases removed from V and 6 bases from J, the gap between germline ends came to 13 bases. CDR3 length: 15 residues. Germline V gene lookup returns CDR1 LGHNA and CDR2 YSLEER. In DNA, the CDR3 is TGCGCCAGCAGCCAAGATTCCGCGGGTCATGATACGCAGTATTTT. This translates into CASSQDSAGHDTQYF.

This chain uses TRBV4-1 with TRBJ1-2, with TRBD1 as a possible D gene (5 bases). The germline gives CDR1 MGHRA, CDR2 YSYEKL. The CDR3 consists of 14 residues. Trimming cost V 5 bases and J 7 bases, with 17 bases left between them. The DNA of the CDR3 is TGCGCCAGCAGCGGGGGACTCCTCGGAGGTGGCTACACCTTC. Encoded protein: CASSGGLLGGGYTF.

The V and J genes are TRBV6-2 or TRBV6-3 and TRBJ2-2; tentatively, D is TRBD1 (6 bases). This CDR3 is 14 amino acids long. The germline V and J ends were trimmed by 2 bases and 5 bases, with 9 bases remaining between them. Germline V gene lookup returns CDR1 MNHEY and CDR2 SVGEGT. CDR3 in DNA: TGTGCCAGCAGTTACGTTAGGGGGACCGGGGAGCTGTTTTTT. Amino acid sequence: CASSYVRGTGELFF.

The chain links TRBV5-1 to TRBJ1-2, with 9 positions matching TRBD1. The ends lost 2 bases at V and 8 bases at J; junction bases unmatched: 7. Germline V gene sequence: CDR1 SGHRS, CDR2 YFSETQ. The CDR3 sequence is 14 residues long. This CDR3 is CASSFPGQGPGYTF. In DNA, the CDR3 is TGCGCCAGCAGCTTCCCGGGACAGGGACCCGGCTACACCTTC.

The chain recombines TRBV9 with TRBJ1-2; 7 nucleotides agree with TRBD1. Looked up from germline, CDR1 is SGDLS and CDR2 is YYNGEE. J lost 1 base, V lost 3 bases, and 6 bases had no gene match. The CDR3 loop spans 15 amino acids. The chain's CDR3 is CASSDGTALNYGYTF. The CDR3, as DNA: TGTGCCAGCAGCGACGGGACAGCTCTTAACTATGGCTACACCTTC. The full variable domain, with the rest looked up from reference TRBV9 and TRBJ1-2, is DSGVTQTPKHLITATGQRVTLRCSPRSGDLSVYWYQQSLDQGLQFLIQYYNGEERAKGNILERFSAQQFPDLHSELNLSSLELGDSALYFCASSDGTALNYGYTFGSGTRLTVV.

The V and J genes are TRBV19 and TRBJ2-5; no clear D. Germline V CDR1 and CDR2: LNHDA, SQIVND (reference sequence). The CDR3 is 13 residues long. V was cut by 5 bases and J by 4 bases, with 11 bases left in between. The CDR3 loop is CASSLHEVETQYF. The CDR3 DNA sequence: TGTGCCAGTAGTCTTCATGAGGTAGAGACCCAGTACTTC.

This clone showed up just a few times. The CDR3 loop reads CAAGGSYNEQFF. CDR3 DNA sequence: TGTGCCGCAGGGGGGTCCTACAATGAGCAGTTCTTC. The chain links TRBV6-5 to TRBJ2-1; D is possibly TRBD1 (7 bases). Trimming removed 11 bases at V and 1 base at J, with 9 bases between. The CDR3 sequence is 12 residues long. Germline CDR1 and CDR2: MNHEY and SVGAGI.

V is TRBV10-3 and J is TRBJ2-5; TRBD1 is a possible D gene (5 bases). The CDR3 totals 14 residues. Trimming removed 3 bases at V and 3 bases at J, with 11 bases between. CDR1 is ENHRY and CDR2 is SYGVKD in the germline V gene. The CDR3 reads CAISDQGQEETQYF. The CDR3 coding sequence is TGTGCCATCAGTGATCAGGGCCAAGAAGAGACCCAGTACTTC.

V usage is TRBV4-3 and J usage is TRBJ2-5; the D is unclear. The CDR3 loop spans 15 amino acids. V was trimmed by 3 bases and J by 0 bases, leaving 11 bases between them. The germline V gene encodes CDR1 LGHNA and CDR2 YSLEER. The CDR3 DNA reads as TGCGCCAGCAGCCAGGGGATAGGGTACCAAGAGACCCAGTACTTC. Its translation is CASSQGIGYQETQYF.

This clone appeared once. The rearrangement links TRBV2 to TRBJ2-7; 8 bases map to TRBD1. The length of the CDR3 is 14 residues. The germline CDR1 and CDR2 sequences are SNHLY and FYNNEI. Trimming at V came to 7 bases and at J to 0 bases, leaving 5 bases not matched to a gene. For the CDR3, the DNA is TGTGCCAGCACCGGGACAGGCATCTCCTACGAGCAGTACTTC. Its translation is CASTGTGISYEQYF.

To note about this clone: One end of the junction does not line up with germline, which may come from a read error. V gene TRBV7-7 combines with J gene TRBJ2-1; D perhaps matches TRBD2 (5 bases). The CDR3 length is 15 residues. The germline V gene has CDR1 SSHAT and CDR2 FNYEAQ (reference sequence). The chain's CDR3 is CASSLGGSGMDEQFF. In nucleotides, the CDR3 is TGTGCTAGCAGCTTAGGTGGTTCGGGGATGGATGAGCAGTTCTTC. Full variable domain (rest looked up from reference TRBV7-7 and TRBJ2-1): GAGVSQSPRYKVTKRGQDVTLRCDPISSHATLYWYQQALGQGPEFLTYFNYEAQPDKSGLPSDRFSAERPEGSISTLTIQRTEQRDSAMYRCASSLGGSGMDEQFFGPGTRLTVL.

The V call is TRBV3-1 (or the pseudogene TRBV3-2), the J call TRBJ1-1, with D possibly matching TRBD1 (6 bases). V lost 4 bases and J lost 0, with 15 bases in between. The CDR3 totals 16 residues. Germline V gene data show CDR1 as LGHDT and CDR2 as YNNKEL (reference sequence). As DNA, the CDR3 is TGTGCCAGCAGCCCAAAGACAGGCCTCATGAACACTGAAGCTTTCTTT. Encoded protein: CASSPKTGLMNTEAFF.

This chain connects TRBV6-2 or TRBV6-3 to TRBJ1-1; D not resolved. Germline V gives CDR1 MNHEY, CDR2 SVGEGT. With 3 bases removed from V and 4 bases from J, the gap between germline ends came to 6 bases. The CDR3 runs 12 residues. CDR3 coding DNA: TGTGCCAGCAGTTATATGGTCACTGAAGCTTTCTTT. It translates to CASSYMVTEAFF.

The rearrangement joins TRBV7-8 to TRBJ2-3; no clear D gene. The V and J ends lost 5 bases and 3 bases respectively, with 3 bases between them. The germline V gene encodes CDR1 SGHVS and CDR2 FQNEAQ. The CDR3 loop spans 11 amino acids. As DNA, the CDR3 is TGTGCCAGCAGCCTGACAGATACGCAGTATTTT. It codes for CASSLTDTQYF.